This T cell receptor beta chain was sequenced in a study of regulatory T cells in long-lasting Graves disease. Study-level results: Patients whose Graves' disease persisted exhibited lower TCR diversity than those newly diagnosed. Having only a small sample size may have limited accuracy.

CDR1 and CDR2 (germline): SEHNR, FQNEAQ (reference sequence). Trimming cost V 5 bases and J 6 bases, with 17 bases left between them. This CDR3 has 15 residues. Time point of the sample: newly diagnosed GD, antithyroid drugs for less than 3 months. PBMC RNA was the source of the TCR library. For TCR beta, libraries came from iRepertoire HTBI primers and Arm-PCR of CDR3 regions. Each CDR3 protein gets one entry after TCRdb re-called the multiplex PCR reads with MiXCR. The repertoire holds about 620,000 distinct CDR3 sequences, roughly 16% seen once, with more than 15% in the top ten. In this sample, this clonotype turned up a few times. Its antigen is undetermined. The sample was also linked to a second study, of T cells in Graves' hyperthyroidism and ophthalmopathy. As that report states: HTBI primers were used for first-round RT-PCR of the TCR CDR3.

J is TRBJ2-1 and V is TRBV7-9; weak D call: TRBD2 (6 bases). The receptor was isolated from a woman in her 30s with Graves disease. The specimen comprised peripheral blood mononuclear cells (PBMCs), sampled at new diagnosis, from a patient treated with antithyroid drugs. The CDR3 protein is CASSPGPAGTNEQFF. CDR3 in DNA: TGTGCCAGCAGCCCAGGGCCGGCGGGAACCAATGAGCAGTTCTTC.